What follows are 12 T cell receptor beta chains derived from one specimen sequenced in a study of T cells in Graves' hyperthyroidism and ophthalmopathy. What was amplified from RNA transcripts were TCR beta CDR3 regions. The TCR CDR3 was amplified in a first-round RT-PCR using the HTBI primer set. One entry per CDR3 protein results from TCRdb running MiXCR on the multiplex PCR reads. The table shows about 370,000 distinct CDR3 sequences, with 12% to 15% occurring only once. Sequencing was carried out using blood. The source of these receptors is a woman aged 55 to 70 with Graves' ophthalmopathy.

The chain uses TRBV5-4 and TRBJ2-7; possible D gene TRBD2, 6 bases. The CDR3 covers 15 residues. In germline, CDR1 is SGHNT, CDR2 YYREEE (reference sequence). CDR3 sequence: CALPGWDSISYEQYF. DNA of the CDR3: TGTGCTTTACCTGGGTGGGACTCAATCTCCTACGAGCAGTACTTC.

About this clonotype itself: Given a much more abundant clone one base away, this may be a read error. The rearrangement uses TRBV6-2 or TRBV6-3 and TRBJ2-3, with a tentative D call TRBD1 (5 bases). The CDR3 has 14 residues. CDR1 and CDR2 from the germline V gene are MNHEY and SVGEGT. The CDR3 protein is CASSYAGFADTQCF. The CDR3 bases are TGTGCCAGCAGTTACGCAGGGTTCGCAGATACGCAGTGTTTT.

Many counts were recorded for this clonotype. This chain uses TRBV15 with TRBJ2-6; D gene uncertain. The CDR3 has 17 residues. Germline lookup yields CDR1 LNHNV and CDR2 YYDKDF (reference sequence). V dropped 0 bases and J dropped 0 bases, with 9 bases sitting between them. CDR3 loop: CATSREKVSSGANVLTF. For the CDR3, the DNA is TGTGCCACCAGCAGAGAAAAGGTTAGCTCTGGGGCCAACGTCCTGACTTTC.

This chain links TRBV12-3 or TRBV12-4 with TRBJ1-6; no reliable D call. CDR3 length: 11 residues. The V gene lost 6 bases and the J gene lost 10 bases, with 7 bases spanning the gap. CDR3 amino acids: CASSVGSPLHF. Here the CDR3 DNA reads TGTGCCAGCAGCGTTGGATCACCCCTCCACTTT.

At least ten counts were recorded for this clonotype. The chain uses TRBV6-1 and TRBJ2-7; 11 bases are a match to TRBD2. The ends lost 6 bases at V and 7 bases at J; junction bases unmatched: 8. The germline CDR1 and CDR2 sequences are MNHNS and SASEGT. The CDR3 is 14 residues long. CDR3 in amino acids: CASRQDSGRDEQYF. The DNA for the CDR3 is TGTGCCAGCAGGCAGGATAGCGGGAGGGATGAGCAGTACTTC.

Only a few counts were recorded for this clonotype. The junction departs from the called germline gene at one end, perhaps through a read error. The genes are TRBV5-1 and TRBJ2-1; perhaps D is TRBD1 or TRBD2 (6 bases each). This CDR3 is built from 19 residues. The germline V gene encodes CDR1 SGHRS and CDR2 YFSETQ. CDR3 sequence reads: CTSSHGRGTRGVSYNEQFF. The CDR3, as DNA: TGCACCAGCAGCCACGGACGGGGTACGAGGGGGGTTTCCTACAATGAGCAGTTCTTC.

This clonotype was found many times. The genes are TRBV5-1 and TRBJ2-3, with 7 positions matching TRBD2. This CDR3 has 16 residues. Germline V gene lookup returns CDR1 SGHRS and CDR2 YFSETQ. V shed 0 bases and J 0 bases; nucleotides not matched to a gene: 4. The CDR3: CASSLALAASTDTQYF. DNA of the CDR3: TGCGCCAGCAGCTTGGCCCTAGCGGCTAGCACAGATACGCAGTATTTT. The whole variable domain, filled in from reference TRBV5-1 and TRBJ2-3, reads KAGVTQTPRYLIKTRGQQVTLSCSPISGHRSVSWYQQTPGQGLQFLFEYFSETQRNKGNFPGRFSGRQFSNSRSEMNVSTLELGDSALYLCASSLALAASTDTQYFGPGTRLTVL.

This clonotype appeared a few times. V and J are TRBV5-1 and TRBJ2-2; TRBD2 agrees at 7 bases. Trimming cost V 2 bases and J 0 bases; bases outside gene matches: 4. The V gene's germline CDR1 is SGHRS and CDR2 YFSETQ. The length of the CDR3 is 16 residues. CDR3: CASSFRLAANTGELFF. In nucleotides, the CDR3 is TGCGCCAGCAGCTTTCGGCTAGCGGCGAACACCGGGGAGCTGTTTTTT.

This clonotype was found a few times. The CDR3, as DNA: TGTGCCAGCAGCGTAGAGAGGACAGGTTATGGCTACACCTTC. Translation: CASSVERTGYGYTF. The chain employs TRBV9 and TRBJ1-2; 7 bases map to TRBD1. CDR1 is SGDLS and CDR2 is YYNGEE in the germline V gene. The CDR3 covers 14 residues. Losses at the gene ends were 0 bases for V and 5 bases for J; bases not matched to a gene: 4.

Details on this clonotype: This sequence may be a read error, since a much larger clone differs from it by one base. This chain uses TRBV10-1 with TRBJ2-7; perhaps TRBD2 as D (5 bases). Between the trimmed V and J ends, which lost 0 bases and 2 bases, there was a span of 11 bases. The CDR3 runs to 15 residues. Germline-derived CDR1 and CDR2 are WNHNN and SYGVQD (reference sequence). For the CDR3, the DNA is TGCGCCAGCAGTGAGTCCCGAGCGGTTCCCTACGAGCAGTACTTC. The encoded protein is CASSESRAVPYEQYF.

This clonotype was observed at least ten times. V usage is TRBV7-3 and J usage is TRBJ2-3; TRBD1 aligns across 8 bases. Losses at the gene ends were 5 bases for V and 3 bases for J; bases not matched to a gene: 4. Per the germline V gene, CDR1 is SGHTA and CDR2 is FQGTGA. The CDR3 extends over 14 amino acids. The CDR3: CASSRDRKTDTQYF. The DNA of the CDR3 is TGTGCCAGCAGCCGGGACAGGAAAACAGATACGCAGTATTTT.

The sample holds a few counts of this clonotype. The J gene is TRBJ1-1, the V gene TRBV10-3; D is ambiguous. V was clipped by 0 bases and J by 6 bases, with 11 bases between them. Germline lookup yields CDR1 ENHRY and CDR2 SYGVKD. There are 14 residues in the CDR3. The CDR3 DNA is TGTGCCATCAGTGAGTCGAAGGGCCCCGCTGAAGCTTTCTTT. The encoded protein is CAISESKGPAEAFF.